One T cell receptor beta chain is described in this entry. In the original analysis: Reference gene primers were amplified, and this amplification served to estimate nucleated cell counts. Assay: immunoSEQ multiplex PCR; the TCRdb copy retains only in-frame clones and omits some. Clone size and V and J calls were adopted from that table, with D and trimming inferred from the DNA. In the table there are about 87,000 clones, around four fifths of which are singletons. The CDR3 is 17 residues long. Germline lookup yields CDR1 LNHDA and CDR2 SQIVND (reference sequence). V was clipped by 3 bases and J by 0 bases; unmatched bases: 10. These data belong to a study of blood T cell repertoires in COVID-19. Study at large: Nucleic acid was either cDNA or gDNA, and it came from T cells, B-cell-depleted T cells, or PBMCs.

The sample consisted of peripheral blood. V usage is TRBV19 and J usage is TRBJ2-5; 7 bases are a match to TRBD2. This receptor was taken from a woman aged 60-75 years with acute or convalescent COVID-19. CDR3 nucleotide sequence: TGTGCCAGTAGTATTGGAGCTAGCGGAGAGTACCAAGAGACCCAGTACTTC. This sequence encodes CASSIGASGEYQETQYF.